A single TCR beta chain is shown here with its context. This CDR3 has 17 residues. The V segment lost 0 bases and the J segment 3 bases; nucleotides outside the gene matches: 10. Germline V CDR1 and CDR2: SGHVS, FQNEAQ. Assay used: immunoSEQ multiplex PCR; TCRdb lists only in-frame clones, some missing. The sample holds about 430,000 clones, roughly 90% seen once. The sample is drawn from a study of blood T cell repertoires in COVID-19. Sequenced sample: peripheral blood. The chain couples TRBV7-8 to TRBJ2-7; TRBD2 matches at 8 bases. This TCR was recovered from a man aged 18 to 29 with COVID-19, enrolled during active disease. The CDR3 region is CASSLASGSLLGYEQYF. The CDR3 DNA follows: TGTGCCAGCAGCTTAGCCAGCGGGAGTCTATTAGGCTACGAGCAGTACTTC.